This TCR beta chain originates from a study of blood T cell repertoires in COVID-19. CDR3 length equals 15 residues. The germline V gene encodes CDR1 MNHNY and CDR2 SVGAGI (reference sequence). V lost 5 bases, J lost 0 bases, and 13 bases lay in between. Data came from immunoSEQ multiplex PCR; TCRdb stores just in-frame clones and leaves some out. The repertoire holds some 50,000 clones, with about 85% as singletons. This clone occurred once. The genes are TRBV6-6 and TRBJ1-2, with D maybe TRBD1 (5 bases). This sequence originates from a human donor in a cohort sampled during active COVID-19. Specimen: peripheral blood. CDR3 in DNA: TGTGCCAGCAGTCACACAGGAGACTCTAACTATGGCTACACCTTC. This codes for CASSHTGDSNYGYTF.